Listed here are 5 T cell receptor beta chains from one sample, sequenced in a study of CD8+ T cells in alopecia areata. Treatment: oral pan-JAK inhibitor, 5-10 mg twice daily. Following extraction, RNA underwent reverse transcription to cDNA, which served as the sequencing template. Sequencing was performed with immunoSEQ multiplex PCR; in TCRdb, only in-frame clones are kept and a portion is missing. The data contain approximately 140,000 clones, around four fifths of them singletons. The source was CD8+ T cells sorted from blood, collected at week 4, from a patient treated with tofacitinib. These receptors all come from a human donor with alopecia areata.

CDR3 sequence: CASSSGTADEQYF. DNA of the CDR3: TGTGCCAGCAGCTCCGGGACCGCGGACGAGCAGTACTTC. J is TRBJ2-7 and V is TRBV7-9; either TRBD1 or TRBD2 may supply D (5 bases each). CDR1 and CDR2 (germline): SEHNR, FQNEAQ (reference sequence). The CDR3 runs to 13 residues. V was trimmed by 4 bases and J by 5 bases, leaving 12 bases between them.

The count of this clone is one. The chain employs TRBV6-5 and TRBJ2-1, with TRBD2 identical over 9 bases. Per the germline V gene, CDR1 is MNHEY and CDR2 is SVGAGI. The CDR3 covers 16 residues. After removal of 0 bases from V and 2 bases from J, the junction contained 2 bases not matched to a gene. The CDR3: CASSYSPSGAYNEQFF. In nucleotides, the CDR3 is TGTGCCAGCAGTTACTCCCCTAGCGGGGCCTACAATGAGCAGTTCTTC.

The chain has TRBV27 and TRBJ1-1; no clear D gene. The CDR3 length is 13 residues. Germline CDR1 reads MNHEY; CDR2 reads SMNVEV (reference sequence). Between the trimmed V and J ends, which lost 3 bases and 1 base, there was a span of 6 bases. The CDR3 DNA reads as TGTGCCAGCAGTTTTCATCCGAACACTGAAGCTTTCTTT. It encodes CASSFHPNTEAFF.

The V call is TRBV6-5, the J call TRBJ2-2, with 8 bases aligning to TRBD2. V lost 0 bases to trimming and J lost 1 base; unmatched junction nucleotides: 1. CDR1 and CDR2 (germline): MNHEY, SVGAGI. The CDR3 covers 16 residues. The CDR3 bases are TGTGCCAGCAGTTACTCGGCGGGGGGGAACACCGGGGAGCTGTTTTTT. Protein: CASSYSAGGNTGELFF.

The chain has TRBV15 and TRBJ2-7, with D perhaps TRBD1 (5 bases). V gave up 5 bases and J gave up 5 bases, with 16 bases separating them. There are 14 residues in the CDR3. CDR1 and CDR2 (germline): LNHNV, YYDKDF (reference sequence). The CDR3 protein is CATSRQDEGDEQYF. The CDR3 DNA is TGTGCCACCAGCCGGCAGGACGAAGGGGACGAGCAGTACTTC.